Presented here are 30 T cell receptor beta chains from one specimen sequenced in a study of human T cells and chemical hapten exposure. Time point of the sample: patch test 1, 2 weeks after DPC sensitization. Treatment here: therapeutic diphenylcyclopropenone sensitization with weekly scalp DPC. TCRdb re-analysed the RACE reads in MiXCR, keeping a single row per CDR3 protein. This table holds around 120,000 distinct CDR3 sequences, around an eighth found once. The sequencing used whole blood, collected in connection with sensitization to the hapten diphenylcyclopropenone (DPC). Receptor source: a woman aged 45-65 years with alopecia areata. Some clones in this sample may be carry-over from other donors' samples.

This clonotype was recorded a few times. V gene TRBV28 combines with J gene TRBJ1-5, with 10 bases fitting TRBD1. Unmatched junction bases numbered 8, after V lost 6 bases and J lost 6 bases. Germline CDR1 MDHEN, CDR2 SYDVKM. The CDR3 is 15 amino acids. In DNA form, the CDR3 reads TGTGCCAGCAGGGGGACAGGGGCTTACAGTCAGCCCCAGCATTTT. Amino acids: CASRGTGAYSQPQHF.

Only a few counts were recorded for this clonotype. V is TRBV3-1 and J is TRBJ2-1; 11 bases map to TRBD2. Germline V gene sequence: CDR1 LGHDT, CDR2 YNNKEL (reference sequence). The V and J ends lost 4 bases and 5 bases, in that order; junction bases with no gene match: 4. This CDR3 has 15 residues. The CDR3 DNA reads TGTGCCAGCAGCCTATTGACTAGCGGGGACAATGAGCAGTTCTTC. It is translated as CASSLLTSGDNEQFF.

This clonotype was observed at least ten times. The chain carries TRBV3-1 and TRBJ2-7, with a possible D match to TRBD2 (6 bases). V dropped 2 bases and J dropped 7 bases, with 9 bases sitting between them. The germline V gene has CDR1 LGHDT and CDR2 YNNKEL (reference sequence). The CDR3 has 12 amino acids. Here the CDR3 reads CASSQLGGEQYF. CDR3 nucleotides: TGTGCCAGCAGCCAACTCGGAGGGGAGCAGTACTTC.

The CDR3 nucleotides are TGTGCCACCAGTGATTTGGTGGCAGGGCGCTCCTACAATGAGCAGTTCTTC. Encoded protein: CATSDLVAGRSYNEQFF. The rearrangement joins TRBV24-1 to TRBJ2-1, with a tentative D call TRBD1 (5 bases). The CDR3 contains 17 residues. The germline gives CDR1 KGHDR, CDR2 SFDVKD. The V end lost 0 bases, the J end lost 0 bases, and 11 bases lay between the germline ends.

The chain uses TRBV12-3 or TRBV12-4 and TRBJ2-4, with a weak D call TRBD2 (6 bases). This CDR3 region has 17 residues. V lost 0 bases and J 0 bases, leaving 12 bases between the germline ends. CDR3 DNA: TGTGCCAGCAGTTTAGCGTCGAAGGGACTAGCCAAAAACATTCAGTACTTC. Amino acids: CASSLASKGLAKNIQYF.

This clonotype came up a few times. CDR3 nucleotide sequence: TGTGCCAGCGAACTGTACTCCTACAATGAGCAGTTCTTC. Translated, it gives CASELYSYNEQFF. V usage is TRBV6-1 and J usage is TRBJ2-1; D ambiguous. Germline CDR1 reads MNHNS; CDR2 reads SASEGT. Trimming left V 8 bases short and J 0 bases short, with 8 bases between. The CDR3 has 13 residues.

The table lists this clonotype with a few counts. The rearrangement joins TRBV28 to TRBJ1-2, with D maybe TRBD1 (5 bases). This CDR3 contains 14 residues. The germline V and J ends were trimmed by 4 bases and 7 bases, with 16 bases remaining between them. In germline, CDR1 is MDHEN, CDR2 SYDVKM. The CDR3, as DNA: TGTGCCAGCAGTTGGGGCCACTTGGGACTTGGCTACACCTTC. As protein: CASSWGHLGLGYTF.

The rearrangement uses TRBV7-9 and TRBJ1-2, with D tentatively TRBD1 (5 bases). The CDR3 runs 16 residues. Trimming removed 5 bases from V and 6 bases from J, with 22 bases in between. CDR1 and CDR2 from the germline V gene are SEHNR and FQNEAQ (reference sequence). As DNA, the CDR3 is TGTGCCAGCAGCCACTCTTCTTTTCAGGGTCAGGATGGCTACACCTTC. It specifies CASSHSSFQGQDGYTF.

The rearrangement uses TRBV10-3 and TRBJ2-7, with 8 bases fitting TRBD2. This CDR3 region has 13 residues. Germline V lookup: CDR1 ENHRY, CDR2 SYGVKD. Losses at the gene ends were 7 bases for V and 7 bases for J; bases not matched to a gene: 9. The CDR3 DNA follows: TGTGCCATCAACCCGGGAGGGTCTTATGAGCAGTACTTC. Protein: CAINPGGSYEQYF.

This clonotype was detected only a few times. The chain links TRBV11-2 to TRBJ2-1, with 8 nucleotides matching TRBD1. The ends lost 7 bases at V and 5 bases at J; junction bases unmatched: 10. Germline-derived CDR1 and CDR2 are SGHAT and FQNNGV. The CDR3 covers 15 residues. CDR3 in DNA: TGTGCCAGCACCCCAAGGACAGGGCCTAACAATGAGCAGTTCTTC. Its protein is CASTPRTGPNNEQFF. Using reference TRBV11-2 and TRBJ2-1 for the parts outside the CDR3, the full variable domain is EAGVAQSPRYKIIEKRQSVAFWCNPISGHATLYWYQQILGQGPKLLIQFQNNGVVDDSQLPKDRFSAERLKGVDSTLKIQPAKLEDSAVYLCASTPRTGPNNEQFFGPGTRLTVL.

The table lists this clonotype with a few counts. The chain has TRBV2 and TRBJ2-1; D gene uncertain. V was clipped by 3 bases and J by 9 bases, with 9 bases between them. Germline V gene sequence: CDR1 SNHLY, CDR2 FYNNEI. The CDR3 sequence is 12 residues long. The CDR3 bases are TGTGCCAGCAGTGATGGGCCTTCTGAGCAGTTCTTC. Its protein product is CASSDGPSEQFF.

As concerns this clonotype: The junction does not match germline at one end; this may be a read error. The genes are TRBV29-1 and TRBJ1-3; no clear D. There are 14 residues in the CDR3. The germline CDR1 and CDR2 sequences are SQVTM and ANQGSEA. This chain's CDR3 is CSAFEPSSGNTLYF. Here the CDR3 DNA reads TGCAGCGCATTCGAGCCCTCCTCTGGAAACACCTTATATTTT.

This chain joins TRBV28 and TRBJ2-1; D is possibly TRBD1 (5 bases). The CDR3 consists of 12 residues. Trimming pared 6 bases from V and 16 bases from J, leaving 19 bases between. The germline V gene encodes CDR1 MDHEN and CDR2 SYDVKM. The DNA for the CDR3 is TGTGCCAGCAGAATGAAACAGGCAGTTTTTTTCTTC. It is translated as CASRMKQAVFFF.

This chain joins TRBV6-2 or TRBV6-3 and TRBJ1-5, with D perhaps matching TRBD1 (5 bases). This CDR3 is built from 14 residues. With 5 bases removed from V and 9 bases from J, the gap between germline ends came to 17 bases. Per germline, CDR1 MNHEY and CDR2 SVGEGT. This CDR3 reads CASSQIQGFWPQHF. CDR3 sequence (DNA): TGTGCCAGCAGTCAAATCCAGGGATTCTGGCCCCAGCATTTT.

CDR3 sequence: CSGTGQLNTEAFF. DNA for the CDR3: TGCAGCGGTACGGGGCAGTTGAACACTGAAGCTTTCTTT. The gene calls are TRBV29-1 and TRBJ1-1; possibly TRBD1 for D (5 bases). This CDR3 has 13 residues. V lost 7 bases, J lost 0 bases, and 12 bases lay in between. Per germline, CDR1 SQVTM and CDR2 ANQGSEA.

This clonotype was observed a few times. The chain carries TRBV12-3 or TRBV12-4 and TRBJ1-4, with D unclear. V shed 3 bases and J shed 11 bases, with 4 bases lying between them. CDR3 length: 10 amino acids. The CDR3 nucleotides are TGTGCCAGCAGTTTTCGGAAACTGTTTTTT. It codes for CASSFRKLFF.

There are many counts of this clonotype. The CDR3 DNA reads TGTGCCAGCAAGGGGGGTGTGGGCAATCAGCCCCAGCATTTT. Protein: CASKGGVGNQPQHF. V is TRBV6-6 and J is TRBJ1-5, with a possible D match to TRBD1 (6 bases). V lost 7 bases and J lost 2, with 12 bases in between. CDR3 size: 14 residues. Germline V CDR1 and CDR2: MNHNY, SVGAGI (reference sequence).

The chain has TRBV12-3 or TRBV12-4 and TRBJ2-5; either TRBD1 or TRBD2 may supply D (6 bases each). The CDR3 is made up of 15 amino acids. V was clipped by 11 bases and J by 5 bases, with 24 bases between them. The chain's CDR3 is CASSTATGGDETQYF. In DNA, the CDR3 is TGTGCCTCCTCTACGGCGACAGGAGGGGATGAGACCCAGTACTTC.

This clonotype came up a few times. This chain joins TRBV7-2 and TRBJ1-4, with D possibly TRBD1 on 5 matching bases. Trimming left V 5 bases short and J 8 bases short, with 21 bases between. CDR1 is SGHTA and CDR2 is FQGNSA in the germline V gene. The CDR3 sequence is 16 residues long. CDR3 nucleotides: TGTGCCAGCAGCATGGGACCCTCTCGGAGACAAGAAAAACTGTTTTTT. It is translated as CASSMGPSRRQEKLFF. Together with reference TRBV7-2 and TRBJ1-4, the CDR3 gives the full variable domain: GAGVSQSPSNKVTEKGKDVELRCDPISGHTALYWYRQSLGQGLEFLIYFQGNSAPDKSGLPSDRFSAERTGGSVSTLTIQRTQQEDSAVYLCASSMGPSRRQEKLFFGSGTQLSVL.

The rearrangement joins TRBV7-7 to TRBJ2-1, with 9 bases fitting TRBD2. Per the germline V gene, CDR1 is SSHAT and CDR2 is FNYEAQ (reference sequence). With 4 bases clipped from V and 4 bases from J, the junction kept 8 bases outside the gene matches. CDR3 length: 16 amino acids. This chain's CDR3 is CASSYLAGVSYNEQFF. CDR3 sequence (DNA): TGTGCCAGCAGCTACTTAGCGGGAGTGTCATACAATGAGCAGTTCTTC.

Remarks on this clonotype: One junction end does not reproduce the germline sequence, and a read error may be involved. The V and J genes are TRBV28 and TRBJ2-7; 7 positions match TRBD2. CDR1 is MDHEN and CDR2 is SYDVKM in the germline V gene. The CDR3 sequence is 12 residues long. The CDR3 DNA is TGTGCCAGCAGTTTAAAAGCGGGAACAGGAAGGTTC. Its translation is CASSLKAGTGRF.

This clonotype was picked up a small number of times. The chain carries TRBV3-1 and TRBJ2-5, with D unresolved. Deletions cut 4 bases from V and 7 bases from J, with 7 bases between. CDR1 is LGHDT, CDR2 YNNKEL, per germline (reference sequence). This CDR3 region has 11 residues. The CDR3 region is CASSRRGTQYF. The CDR3 bases are TGTGCCAGCAGCCGCCGAGGGACCCAGTACTTC.

Many counts were recorded for this clonotype. J is TRBJ1-5 and V is TRBV12-3 or TRBV12-4; perhaps TRBD1 as D (5 bases). The V gene lost 5 bases and the J gene lost 6 bases, with 8 bases spanning the gap. This CDR3 is built from 12 residues. CDR3 in amino acids: CASSERGQPQHF. DNA of the CDR3: TGTGCCAGCAGTGAAAGGGGTCAGCCCCAGCATTTT.

The V gene is TRBV12-3 or TRBV12-4, the J gene TRBJ2-1; 8 bases are shared with TRBD1. The CDR3 contains 14 residues. V was pared by 8 bases and J by 4 bases, with 7 bases of the junction left unmatched. CDR3 protein: CASQDQGAYNEQFF. In nucleotides, the CDR3 is TGTGCCAGCCAAGATCAGGGGGCTTACAATGAGCAGTTCTTC.

CDR3 region: CASSSTLQGRTGGYTF. The CDR3 bases are TGTGCCAGCAGCTCAACACTACAGGGGCGTACTGGCGGCTACACCTTC. The chain recombines TRBV7-2 with TRBJ1-2; 7 bases map to TRBD1. Germline CDR1 and CDR2: SGHTA and FQGNSA. The length of the CDR3 is 16 residues. Losses at the gene ends were 4 bases for V and 8 bases for J; bases not matched to a gene: 16.

The chain is built from TRBV12-3 or TRBV12-4 and TRBJ2-7; TRBD1 might be the D (8 bases). Deletions cut 6 bases from V and 2 bases from J, with 14 bases between. The CDR3 is made up of 14 amino acids. CDR3 sequence reads: CASRLQGGTYEQYF. CDR3 nucleotides: TGTGCCAGCAGACTACAGGGGGGGACCTACGAGCAGTACTTC.

The V call is TRBV28, the J call TRBJ2-7, with a weak D call TRBD1 (5 bases). The CDR3 totals 15 residues. Germline CDR1 and CDR2: MDHEN and SYDVKM. The ends were cut back, 10 bases at V and 5 bases at J, with 24 bases in the middle. CDR3 DNA sequence: TGTGCCACCGTGACCGAAGCAGGGTTTCTCGACGAGCAGTACTTC. Its translation is CATVTEAGFLDEQYF.

This clonotype was recorded at least ten times. The chain joins TRBV7-9 to TRBJ1-1; D unresolved. This CDR3 is built from 10 residues. The germline V gene encodes CDR1 SEHNR and CDR2 FQNEAQ (reference sequence). Trimming left V 5 bases short and J 8 bases short, with 6 bases between. The CDR3 DNA follows: TGTGCCAGCAGCCCCCCCGAAGCTTTCTTT. Amino acid sequence: CASSPPEAFF. Variable domain in full (rest from reference TRBV7-9 and TRBJ1-1): DTGVSQNPRHKITKRGQNVTFRCDPISEHNRLYWYRQTLGQGPEFLTYFQNEAQLEKSRLLSDRFSAERPKGSFSTLEIQRTEQGDSAMYLCASSPPEAFFGQGTRLTVV.

This clonotype was detected only a few times. The V call is TRBV29-1, the J call TRBJ1-5, with D unresolved. The CDR3 has 11 amino acids. V was cut by 4 bases and J by 4 bases, with 5 bases left in between. The germline V gene has CDR1 SQVTM and CDR2 ANQGSEA. CDR3: CSVGANQPQHF. CDR3 nucleotide sequence: TGCAGCGTTGGTGCGAATCAGCCCCAGCATTTT.

In this sample, this clonotype turned up many times. J is TRBJ1-2 and V is TRBV6-2 or TRBV6-3; 12 nucleotides line up with TRBD1. There are 17 residues in the CDR3. J was trimmed by 8 bases and V by 5 bases; bases with no gene match: 15. Germline V CDR1 and CDR2: MNHEY, SVGEGT. The CDR3 nucleotides read TGTGCCAGCAGTCCGGGACAGGGGGCGGAAAGGTTGAGAGGCTACACCTTC. It translates to CASSPGQGAERLRGYTF.